The rows below give T cell receptor beta chains drawn from one sample of a study of Tregs in tolerant kidney transplant recipients. These TCRs' antigens remain unknown. Profiled with immunoSEQ multiplex PCR; TCRdb holds only in-frame clones, not every one. The repertoire holds around 15,000 clones, with approximately 55% as singletons. The sample was CD4+ T cells from blood cultured with allogeneic cells, taken before the transplant. These receptors were taken from a human patient who received a combined kidney and bone marrow transplant. The CDR3 runs from the conserved cysteine through the conserved F or W. The D gene is left open where the match is weak. For some rows the clone size is stated as once, few or many, or as a class when expanded; others skip it.

v_call,j_call,d_call,clone_size,cdr3_aa,cdr3_nt
TRBV7-9,TRBJ1-2,TRBD1,-,CASSLPGTGRNYTF,TGTGCCAGCAGCTTACCCGGGACAGGGCGGAACTACACCTTC
TRBV30,TRBJ2-3,TRBD2,-,CAWSVRLAGITDTQYF,TGTGCCTGGAGTGTAAGACTAGCGGGGATCACAGATACGCAGTATTTT
TRBV4-1,TRBJ1-5,TRBD1,-,CASSLPTGGNQPQHF,TGCGCCAGCAGCCTGCCCACAGGGGGCAACCAGCCCCAGCATTTT
TRBV6-5,TRBJ1-1,-,once,CASSQPGNTEAFF,TGTGCCAGCAGCCAACCGGGGAACACTGAAGCTTTCTTT
TRBV9,TRBJ2-1,TRBD2,-,CASSVGVGGPMGLVHGGEQFF,TGTGCCAGCAGCGTAGGGGTAGGGGGACCGATGGGACTAGTCCACGGGGGTGAGCAGTTCTTC
TRBV7-2,TRBJ1-5,-,-,CASSLGAGGNNQPQHF,TGTGCCAGCAGCTTAGGGGCGGGGGGCAACAATCAGCCCCAGCATTTT
TRBV4-3,TRBJ1-6,-,few,CASSFLSYNSPLHF,TGCGCCAGCAGCTTCTTATCCTATAATTCACCCCTCCACTTT
TRBV19,TRBJ2-1,TRBD1,-,CASRRQGGNEQFF,TGTGCCAGTAGACGACAGGGGGGCAATGAGCAGTTCTTC
TRBV4-3,TRBJ2-1,-,-,CASSQAPGVTQSGEQFF,TGCGCCAGCAGCCAAGCTCCAGGGGTTACCCAATCGGGTGAGCAGTTCTTC
TRBV9,TRBJ1-2,TRBD1,-,CASSATAGTASYGYTF,TGTGCCAGCAGCGCGACCGCCGGGACAGCTTCCTATGGCTACACCTTC
TRBV4-2,TRBJ2-3,TRBD2,-,CASSQDRLAMDTQYF,TGTGCCAGCAGCCAAGACCGACTAGCAATGGATACGCAGTATTTT